This TCR beta chain was retrieved from a study of T cell responses to AZD1222 COVID-19 vaccine. Findings and caveats of the study: Spike-specific TCR breadth and depth went up after people got two AZD1222 doses. Spike-wide coverage was observed for vaccine-associated CD4 TCRs, with dominant responses at 160-218 and 743-854.

CDR1 is SGHTA and CDR2 is FQGNSA in the germline V gene. This CDR3 contains 13 residues. V was trimmed by 5 bases and J by 7 bases, leaving 13 bases between them. Pooled in the analysis were second doses at about 4 or about 12 weeks. Using immunoSEQ multiplex PCR, the repertoire was profiled, and TCRdb retains in-frame clones only, with some absent. Of around 110,000 clones listed, about 90% were seen once; the top ten hold 4.8%. For this clone: The target antigen is unknown.

This specimen was peripheral blood, taken 28 days after the second AZD1222 dose. This receptor was taken from an adult who received the AZD1222 COVID-19 vaccine. The chain employs TRBV7-2 and TRBJ2-3; D possibly corresponds to TRBD2 (5 bases). This CDR3 reads CASSPGRGNTQYF. The CDR3 DNA is TGTGCCAGCAGCCCTGGTAGAGGGAATACGCAGTATTTT.